The clone carrying this T cell receptor (beta chain) was detected a few times. Its antigen is unidentified. In the library, individual cDNA molecules carried attached unique molecular identifiers. TCRdb redid the calling of the 5' RACE reads with MiXCR, one entry per CDR3 protein. The sample consists of 70,000 to 85,000 distinct CDR3 sequences, around 10% of them appearing once. The data were obtained in a study of early T cells in non-severe SARS-CoV-2 infection. Across the study: Sequencing used unsorted whole-blood bulk RNA, so chains lack pairing.

Germline values: CDR1 SGDLS, CDR2 YYNGEE. The CDR3 is 13 residues long. Losses at the gene ends were 3 bases for V and 5 bases for J; bases not matched to a gene: 3. Study findings and constraints: Comparison of clonotypes with VDJdb favored anti-spike CD8 responses while missing private and CD4 specificities.

Input material: whole blood. This sequence originates from an adult who was a healthcare worker with PCR-confirmed SARS-CoV-2 infection or an uninfected control (not recorded which). The chain employs TRBV9 and TRBJ2-5; 8 bases align to TRBD1. The DNA of the CDR3 is TGTGCCAGCAGCGGAACAGGGGGGGAGACCCAGTACTTC. This translates into CASSGTGGETQYF.